Below, 9 T cell receptor beta chains from the same sample are listed, as sequenced in a study of CD8 T cells in ankylosing spondylitis. TCRdb ran MiXCR on the 5' RACE reads and lists one entry per CDR3 protein. Of 300,000 to 400,000 distinct CDR3 sequences in the sample, around a tenth are singletons; the top ten hold more than 7%. The sequencing sample was made of blood, either unsorted or a sorted T cell fraction (not recorded which). The receptors were sampled from a female donor with ankylosing spondylitis or in good health (not recorded which).

This clonotype was seen at least ten times. V gene TRBV7-2 combines with J gene TRBJ2-3; D might be TRBD1 (5 bases). Germline lookup yields CDR1 SGHTA and CDR2 FQGNSA. V dropped 1 base and J dropped 2 bases, with 10 bases sitting between them. The CDR3 runs 15 residues. CDR3 protein: CASSLGNRPTDTQYF. The CDR3 DNA reads TGTGCCAGCAGCTTAGGGAACAGGCCCACAGATACGCAGTATTTT.

This clonotype was seen many times. J is TRBJ1-1 and V is TRBV5-1; D unresolved. V lost 5 bases and J 6 bases, leaving 14 bases between the germline ends. The germline V gene encodes CDR1 SGHRS and CDR2 YFSETQ. The CDR3 spans 13 residues. The CDR3 is CASSSGGFSEAFF. CDR3 nucleotides: TGCGCCAGCAGTAGTGGTGGTTTCTCTGAAGCTTTCTTT. The full variable domain, with the rest looked up from reference TRBV5-1 and TRBJ1-1, is KAGVTQTPRYLIKTRGQQVTLSCSPISGHRSVSWYQQTPGQGLQFLFEYFSETQRNKGNFPGRFSGRQFSNSRSEMNVSTLELGDSALYLCASSSGGFSEAFFGQGTRLTVV.

This clonotype came up many times. V and J are TRBV27 and TRBJ2-5, with D possibly being TRBD1 (5 bases). The V gene lost 6 bases and the J gene lost 3 bases, with 14 bases spanning the gap. CDR1 MNHEY and CDR2 SMNVEV come from the germline V gene (reference sequence). The CDR3 is made up of 14 amino acids. The CDR3 bases are TGTGCCAGCAGCTTCCTGGGGCAGGAAGAGACCCAGTACTTC. Amino acid sequence: CASSFLGQEETQYF.

About this clonotype: The junction shows a germline mismatch at one end, possibly a read error. V gene TRBV7-6 combines with J gene TRBJ2-7, with D perhaps TRBD2 (6 bases). Germline CDR1 is SGHVS and CDR2 is FNYEAQ. The CDR3 runs to 14 residues. The DNA for the CDR3 is TGTGCCGGCAGCTTAGCATCGGGAGAATACGAGCAGTACTTC. Amino acid sequence: CAGSLASGEYEQYF.

The chain carries TRBV20-1 and TRBJ2-1, with TRBD2 matching 9 bases. V dropped 0 bases and J dropped 4; count of bases not matched to a gene: 7. This CDR3 spans 16 amino acids. CDR1 DFQATT and CDR2 SNEGSKA come from the germline V gene (reference sequence). CDR3 sequence: CSARDPVAGAYNEQFF. CDR3 DNA: TGCAGTGCTAGAGATCCCGTAGCGGGAGCTTACAATGAGCAGTTCTTC.

This chain links TRBV5-5 with TRBJ2-7; no firm D call. The CDR3 is 13 residues long. Trimming left V 0 bases short and J 6 bases short, with 10 bases between. The germline V gene has CDR1 SGHKS and CDR2 YYEKEE (reference sequence). Here the CDR3 DNA reads TGTGCCAGCAGCTTGGATAAGAAACGCGAGCAGTACTTC. Protein product: CASSLDKKREQYF.

The rearrangement uses TRBV5-5 and TRBJ2-3; no clear D. The CDR3 length is 14 residues. Trimming took 1 base from V and 1 from J, leaving 7 bases between them. Germline CDR1 is SGHKS and CDR2 is YYEKEE (reference sequence). CDR3 loop: CASSLMDRTDTQYF. CDR3 coding DNA: TGTGCCAGCAGCTTGATGGACCGCACAGATACGCAGTATTTT.

In its sample, this clonotype was seen many times. CDR3 sequence (DNA): TGTGCCAGCACTCGGGGGCAGTCCTACAATGAGCAGTTCTTC. Its translation is CASTRGQSYNEQFF. This sequence joins TRBV3-1 and TRBJ2-1; D possibly uses TRBD1 or TRBD2 (6 bases each). From germline, CDR1 is LGHDT and CDR2 YNNKEL (reference sequence). V was trimmed by 7 bases and J by 1 base, leaving 11 bases between them. The CDR3 has 14 amino acids.

The chain employs TRBV5-1 and TRBJ2-6; 9 nucleotides match TRBD1. CDR1 SGHRS and CDR2 YFSETQ come from the germline V gene. Trimming cost V 5 bases and J 2 bases; bases outside gene matches: 8. The CDR3 runs 17 residues. In DNA form, the CDR3 reads TGCGCCAGCAGGACGGGACAGGGTTCGACTGGGGCCAACGTCCTGACTTTC. Its protein product is CASRTGQGSTGANVLTF.